The 20 T cell receptor beta chains presented below share a single source sample, sequenced in a study of blood T cell repertoires in COVID-19. Sequencing used immunoSEQ multiplex PCR; TCRdb keeps in-frame clones, though not all of them. The table shows about 270,000 clones, with roughly 85% occurring only once. Sequencing used peripheral blood. These receptors came from a woman under 30 with acute or convalescent COVID-19.

The V call is TRBV10-2, the J call TRBJ2-1, with 8 positions matching TRBD1. The CDR3 has 15 amino acids. With 6 bases clipped from V and 6 bases from J, the junction kept 10 bases outside the gene matches. Per germline, CDR1 WSHSY and CDR2 SAAADI. The CDR3 protein is CASRRDRGDPNEQFF. In DNA form, the CDR3 reads TGCGCCAGCAGGAGAGACAGGGGTGACCCCAATGAGCAGTTCTTC.

The chain uses TRBV10-3 and TRBJ1-1, with TRBD1 matching over 11 bases. Germline CDR1 is ENHRY and CDR2 is SYGVKD. The CDR3 extends over 13 amino acids. V lost 7 bases and J lost 6; bases outside the gene matches: 4. This CDR3 reads CAITGQGAAEAFF. The CDR3 nucleotides are TGTGCCATCACCGGACAGGGGGCCGCTGAAGCTTTCTTT.

The chain recombines TRBV5-4 with TRBJ2-5, with a possible D match to TRBD1 (5 bases). Germline V gene lookup returns CDR1 SGHNT and CDR2 YYREEE (reference sequence). The CDR3 length is 15 residues. V was trimmed by 0 bases and J by 2 bases, leaving 11 bases between them. CDR3 residues: CASSLAARVQETQYF. Written as DNA, the CDR3 is TGTGCCAGCAGCTTGGCCGCCAGGGTGCAAGAGACCCAGTACTTC.

The gene calls are TRBV4-3 and TRBJ2-7; 7 nucleotides agree with TRBD1. Germline V gene sequence: CDR1 LGHNA, CDR2 YSLEER. The CDR3 spans 14 residues. Trimming took 4 bases from V and 1 from J; bases not matched to a gene: 4. The CDR3 DNA reads TGCGCCAGCAGCCGGGACAGAGGGTCCTACGAGCAGTACTTC. This sequence encodes CASSRDRGSYEQYF.

The rearrangement links TRBV18 to TRBJ1-1; possible D gene TRBD1, 5 bases. V shed 0 bases and J shed 5 bases, with 16 bases lying between them. Germline lookup yields CDR1 KGHSH and CDR2 LQKENI. The CDR3 runs to 16 residues. CDR3 sequence (DNA): TGTGCCAGCTCACCACCGTCGGCAGGGCGGGGTACTGAAGCTTTCTTT. Protein sequence: CASSPPSAGRGTEAFF.

This sequence joins TRBV6-2 or TRBV6-3 and TRBJ1-5; 8 positions match TRBD1. Trimming removed 5 bases from V and 4 bases from J; junction bases left unmatched: 7. Looked up from germline, CDR1 is MNHEY and CDR2 is SVGEGT. The CDR3 totals 15 residues. This CDR3 is CASSPRQGRNQPQHF. CDR3 nucleotide sequence: TGTGCCAGCAGTCCACGACAGGGGAGAAATCAGCCCCAGCATTTT.

V and J are TRBV6-2 or TRBV6-3 and TRBJ1-2; 9 nucleotides match TRBD1. The CDR3 is 13 residues long. Germline-derived CDR1 and CDR2 are MNHEY and SVGEGT. With V trimmed by 2 bases and J by 8 bases, 3 bases remained unmatched. The CDR3 sequence: CASSYGTGTGYTF. In DNA form, the CDR3 reads TGTGCCAGCAGTTACGGGACAGGGACCGGCTACACCTTC.

The chain links TRBV18 to TRBJ1-2; 8 positions match TRBD1. V lost 3 bases to trimming and J lost 2 bases; unmatched junction nucleotides: 2. This CDR3 has 14 residues. The germline V gene has CDR1 KGHSH and CDR2 LQKENI. The CDR3 reads CASSPWDRNYGYTF. For the CDR3, the DNA is TGTGCCAGCTCACCCTGGGACAGGAACTATGGCTACACCTTC.

V is TRBV5-1 and J is TRBJ2-1, with 10 bases fitting TRBD2. Germline values: CDR1 SGHRS, CDR2 YFSETQ. V shed 1 base, J shed 8 bases, and the junction held 6 bases outside the gene matches. CDR3 size: 15 residues. CDR3 sequence: CASSLPSGSYDEQFF. The CDR3, as DNA: TGCGCCAGCAGCTTGCCTAGCGGGAGTTACGATGAGCAGTTCTTC.

This chain uses TRBV9 with TRBJ2-3, with TRBD2 matching 12 bases. The J segment lost 5 bases and the V segment lost 3 bases, leaving 7 bases of the junction unmatched. Germline lookup yields CDR1 SGDLS and CDR2 YYNGEE. This CDR3 region has 16 residues. The CDR3 spells CASSATSGSLGDTQYF. CDR3 DNA sequence: TGTGCCAGCAGCGCGACTAGCGGGAGTTTGGGAGATACGCAGTATTTT. Full variable domain (rest looked up from reference TRBV9 and TRBJ2-3): DSGVTQTPKHLITATGQRVTLRCSPRSGDLSVYWYQQSLDQGLQFLIQYYNGEERAKGNILERFSAQQFPDLHSELNLSSLELGDSALYFCASSATSGSLGDTQYFGPGTRLTVL.

The chain recombines TRBV19 with TRBJ2-1; D is perhaps TRBD1 (6 bases). The CDR3 extends over 14 amino acids. Germline V gene lookup returns CDR1 LNHDA and CDR2 SQIVND (reference sequence). Trimming took 4 bases from V and 13 from J, leaving 20 bases between them. CDR3 coding DNA: TGTGCCAGTAGTACCTCGGGACATACGGTTTCTCAGTTCTTC. It is translated as CASSTSGHTVSQFF.

The chain joins TRBV7-3 to TRBJ2-3, with 9 bases identical to TRBD2. Looked up from germline, CDR1 is SGHTA and CDR2 is FQGTGA. Trimming removed 1 base from V and 2 bases from J; junction bases left unmatched: 4. This CDR3 spans 16 amino acids. CDR3: CASSLRASGITDTQYF. The DNA of the CDR3 is TGTGCCAGCAGCTTAAGGGCTAGCGGGATCACAGATACGCAGTATTTT.

The chain couples TRBV27 to TRBJ1-6; 10 positions agree with TRBD1. Germline V gives CDR1 MNHEY, CDR2 SMNVEV (reference sequence). J gave up 7 bases and V 6 bases, and 12 bases lay outside the gene matches. The CDR3 is made up of 17 amino acids. The CDR3 DNA reads as TGTGCCAGCAGCCCAACCTCGACAGGGGGCATGAATTCACCCCTCCACTTT. This gives the protein CASSPTSTGGMNSPLHF.

The J gene is TRBJ2-3, the V gene TRBV5-1; D perhaps matches TRBD2 (7 bases). The CDR3 sequence is 18 residues long. V gave up 5 bases and J gave up 0 bases, with 22 bases separating them. Germline V gives CDR1 SGHRS, CDR2 YFSETQ. CDR3 in DNA: TGCGCCAGCAGACTGGGGGGGACAAGCACCCCTAGCACAGATACGCAGTATTTT. Protein: CASRLGGTSTPSTDTQYF.

The V call is TRBV7-2, the J call TRBJ2-4, with 12 positions matching TRBD2. The CDR3 covers 16 residues. CDR1 is SGHTA, CDR2 FQGNSA, per germline. Losses at the gene ends were 5 bases for V and 0 bases for J; bases not matched to a gene: 2. The DNA for the CDR3 is TGTGCCAGCAGCCCGGGACTAGCGGGAGCCAAAAACATTCAGTACTTC. Translating it yields CASSPGLAGAKNIQYF.

V is TRBV9 and J is TRBJ2-7; the D gene is possibly TRBD2 (6 bases). The germline CDR1 and CDR2 sequences are SGDLS and YYNGEE. Trimming cost V 3 bases and J 6 bases, with 16 bases left between them. CDR3 length equals 14 residues. In nucleotides, the CDR3 is TGTGCCAGCAGCGAAAGCACCGGGACTCGCGAGCAGTACTTC. It specifies CASSESTGTREQYF.

The chain recombines TRBV19 with TRBJ2-7; 10 positions match TRBD1. V lost 6 bases to trimming and J lost 1 base; unmatched junction nucleotides: 6. The CDR3 is 15 residues long. Per the germline V gene, CDR1 is LNHDA and CDR2 is SQIVND (reference sequence). This CDR3 reads CASRSPGQGSYEQYF. The CDR3 coding sequence is TGTGCCAGTAGGTCACCGGGACAGGGGTCCTACGAGCAGTACTTC.

The V call is TRBV18, the J call TRBJ1-2; TRBD1 aligns across 7 bases. This CDR3 comprises 15 residues. Germline V gene lookup returns CDR1 KGHSH and CDR2 LQKENI. Germline trimming cut 3 bases from V and 8 bases from J; bases unmatched to any gene: 12. CDR3 nucleotides: TGTGCCAGCTCACCCCGCCGAGAGACAGGGATAGGCTACACCTTC. It encodes CASSPRRETGIGYTF.

The chain combines TRBV12-2 with TRBJ2-2; the table's D gene call, TRBD2, was not cross checked with the DNA. TRBV12-2 has pseudogene status. The CDR3 consists of 16 residues. CDR3 sequence: CASRFNSGTNTGELFF. The DNA of the CDR3 is TGTGCAAGTCGCTTTAATAGCGGAACGAACACCGGGGAGCTGTTTTTT.

CDR3 nucleotide sequence: TGCGCCAGCAGGAAGGGACTAGCGGACCCCTACAATGAGCAGTTCTTC. Translation gives CASRKGLADPYNEQFF. This chain links TRBV10-2 with TRBJ2-1; TRBD2 aligns across 11 bases. Germline lookup yields CDR1 WSHSY and CDR2 SAAADI. The CDR3 has 16 residues. V gave up 6 bases and J gave up 2 bases; unmatched junction bases: 6.